Listed here are 32 T cell receptor beta chains from one sample, sequenced in a study of human T cells and chemical hapten exposure. TCRdb reanalysed the RACE reads using MiXCR and keeps one entry per CDR3 protein. The sample includes 380,000 or so distinct CDR3 sequences, roughly 4.8% seen only once; the top ten take 2% to 2.5%. Time point in this sample: patch test 1, 2 weeks after DPC sensitization. Treatment specified: therapeutic diphenylcyclopropenone sensitization with weekly scalp DPC. This specimen was whole blood, taken in connection with sensitization to the hapten diphenylcyclopropenone (DPC). The receptor set was obtained from a woman between 45 and 65 years old with alopecia areata. Some clones in this sample may be carry-over from other donors' samples.

The gene calls are TRBV11-2 and TRBJ2-1; the D gene is possibly TRBD2 (7 bases). This CDR3 has 16 amino acids. V dropped 0 bases and J dropped 5 bases, with 14 bases sitting between them. Germline values: CDR1 SGHAT, CDR2 FQNNGV. The CDR3 is CASSLDTGGSHNEQFF. The CDR3 DNA is TGTGCCAGCAGCTTAGATACGGGGGGCAGCCACAATGAGCAGTTCTTC.

This clonotype was seen at least ten times. The J gene is TRBJ1-2, the V gene TRBV28; 8 nucleotides align to TRBD1. The trim removed 6 bases at V and 5 bases at J, leaving 11 bases unmatched. This CDR3 contains 15 residues. Looked up from germline, CDR1 is MDHEN and CDR2 is SYDVKM. The CDR3 protein is CASSAAGQGGYGYTF. Written as DNA, the CDR3 is TGTGCCAGCAGCGCTGCTGGACAGGGAGGGTATGGCTACACCTTC.

This clonotype was observed a handful of times. This chain uses TRBV7-9 with TRBJ2-7; 12 positions agree with TRBD2. The CDR3 contains 13 residues. Germline V gene sequence: CDR1 SEHNR, CDR2 FQNEAQ (reference sequence). Trimming removed 10 bases from V and 7 bases from J; junction bases left unmatched: 8. CDR3 bases: TGTGCCACCGAGACTAGCGGGAGCGGTGAGCAGTACTTC. Translation gives CATETSGSGEQYF. Using reference TRBV7-9 and TRBJ2-7 for the parts outside the CDR3, the full variable domain is DTGVSQNPRHKITKRGQNVTFRCDPISEHNRLYWYRQTLGQGPEFLTYFQNEAQLEKSRLLSDRFSAERPKGSFSTLEIQRTEQGDSAMYLCATETSGSGEQYFGPGTRLTVT.

This clonotype was found many times. The CDR3 sequence is CASSFYSPLEQFF. Here the CDR3 DNA reads TGTGCCAGCAGCTTCTACAGCCCCCTGGAGCAGTTCTTC. The chain couples TRBV7-6 to TRBJ2-1, with D unclear. CDR3 length: 13 residues. Germline-derived CDR1 and CDR2 are SGHVS and FNYEAQ. With 3 bases removed from V and 10 bases from J, the gap between germline ends came to 13 bases.

The V gene is TRBV4-2, the J gene TRBJ1-5; TRBD1 matches 9 bases. Germline CDR1 and CDR2: LGHNA and YNFKEQ. V shed 1 base, J shed 6 bases, and the junction held 4 bases outside the gene matches. The CDR3 loop spans 15 amino acids. The CDR3 DNA follows: TGTGCCAGCAGCCAAGGGACAGGGGCCGGTCAGCCCCAGCATTTT. The encoded protein is CASSQGTGAGQPQHF.

This clonotype was found a few times. This sequence joins TRBV12-3 or TRBV12-4 and TRBJ2-2; D possibly corresponds to TRBD2 (5 bases). The CDR3 covers 14 residues. The ends were cut back, 9 bases at V and 2 bases at J, with 13 bases in the middle. CDR3 DNA: TGTGCCAGTACCGAGGACTCCAACACCGGGGAGCTGTTTTTT. Its translation: CASTEDSNTGELFF.

Of note for this clonotype: A much larger clone sits a single nucleotide away, making a read error possible. The V gene is TRBV5-5, the J gene TRBJ1-1; 9 positions match TRBD1. Germline assignment: CDR1 SGHKS and CDR2 YYEKEE (reference sequence). CDR3 size: 15 residues. In nucleotides, the CDR3 is TGTGCCAGCACTCACGGCCACAGGGGGCTTTCTGAAGCTCTCTTT. This sequence encodes CASTHGHRGLSEALF.

This clonotype was found many times. The V gene is TRBV29-1, the J gene TRBJ1-2; 9 bases align to TRBD1. This CDR3 has 16 residues. Germline V CDR1 and CDR2: SQVTM, ANQGSEA. The V gene end was trimmed by 7 bases and the J gene end by 6 bases; junction bases not matched to a gene: 18. The CDR3 loop reads CSASTVGTGQMDGYTF. CDR3 DNA sequence: TGCAGCGCTAGTACTGTTGGGACAGGGCAGATGGATGGCTACACCTTC.

This clonotype has ten or more counts. The J gene is TRBJ1-5, the V gene TRBV2; D is ambiguous. This CDR3 has 12 amino acids. V was trimmed by 1 base and J by 9 bases, leaving 7 bases between them. CDR1 SNHLY and CDR2 FYNNEI come from the germline V gene. CDR3 amino acids: CASSEDEGPQHF. The DNA for the CDR3 is TGTGCCAGCAGTGAAGATGAGGGGCCCCAGCATTTT.

This clonotype has ten or more counts. As DNA, the CDR3 is TGCAGCGTTGAGATCGCCACTAGGGCTGAAGCTTTCTTT. Its protein product is CSVEIATRAEAFF. The chain is built from TRBV29-1 and TRBJ1-1; D not certain. The CDR3 runs to 13 residues. Germline V gene lookup returns CDR1 SQVTM and CDR2 ANQGSEA. V was shortened by 3 bases and J by 6 bases, with 14 bases between the two germline ends. The variable domain in full, completed from reference TRBV29-1 and TRBJ1-1, reads SAVISQKPSRDICQRGTSLTIQCQVDSQVTMMFWYRQQPGQSLTLIATANQGSEATYESGFVIDKFPISRPNLTFSTLTVSNMSPEDSSIYLCSVEIATRAEAFFGQGTRLTVV.

This clonotype was recorded at least ten times. V and J are TRBV12-3 or TRBV12-4 and TRBJ1-5, with 7 bases that match TRBD1. V trimming: 6 bases; J trimming: 4 bases; junction bases outside the gene matches: 6. The CDR3 runs to 14 residues. The CDR3 DNA sequence: TGTGCCAGCAGACTGACAGGGTTGAATCAGCCCCAGCATTTT. This gives the protein CASRLTGLNQPQHF.

This chain connects TRBV13 to TRBJ2-3, with 10 bases lining up with TRBD1. V shed 5 bases, J shed 5 bases, and the junction held 7 bases outside the gene matches. This CDR3 is 15 amino acids long. CDR1 and CDR2 (germline): PRHDT, FYEKMQ (reference sequence). The DNA for the CDR3 is TGTGCCAGCAGCACTAGACAGGGGGCGGGAGATACGCAGTATTTT. Its translation is CASSTRQGAGDTQYF.

This clonotype was seen ten or more times. The chain is built from TRBV20-1 and TRBJ2-7; tentative D call: TRBD1 (5 bases). V shed 4 bases and J shed 5 bases, with 12 bases lying between them. Germline CDR1 DFQATT, CDR2 SNEGSKA (reference sequence). The CDR3 contains 12 residues. CDR3 nucleotides: TGCAGTGCTACCGACAGATTCGACGAGCAGTACTTC. Its translation: CSATDRFDEQYF.

This clonotype was seen a handful of times. The chain has TRBV10-3 and TRBJ1-1; weak D call: TRBD1 (5 bases). Looked up from germline, CDR1 is ENHRY and CDR2 is SYGVKD. V was cut by 4 bases and J by 2 bases, with 17 bases left in between. This CDR3 is built from 16 residues. The DNA of the CDR3 is TGTGCCATCAGTGTCGGGGGGATGTTGATTAACACTGAAGCTTTCTTT. This sequence encodes CAISVGGMLINTEAFF.

This clonotype was recorded at least ten times. The chain is built from TRBV30 and TRBJ1-1; D is possibly TRBD1 (6 bases). This CDR3 is 15 amino acids long. CDR1 is GTSNPN, CDR2 SVGIG, per germline (reference sequence). Deletions cut 2 bases from V and 4 bases from J, with 17 bases between. This chain's CDR3 is CAWSPREGGFTEAFF. The CDR3 DNA reads TGTGCCTGGAGTCCCCGGGAAGGGGGGTTCACTGAAGCTTTCTTT.

This chain links TRBV6-1 with TRBJ1-5; TRBD1 aligns across 7 bases. The V segment lost 8 bases and the J segment 4 bases; nucleotides outside the gene matches: 8. Germline lookup yields CDR1 MNHNS and CDR2 SASEGT. CDR3 length equals 14 residues. CDR3 region: CASGWTGVNQPQHF. In nucleotides, the CDR3 is TGTGCCAGCGGATGGACAGGCGTTAATCAGCCCCAGCATTTT.

V and J are TRBV28 and TRBJ2-5, with 9 bases aligning to TRBD1. The CDR3 covers 15 residues. Trimming cost V 6 bases and J 5 bases; bases outside gene matches: 10. The germline gives CDR1 MDHEN, CDR2 SYDVKM. CDR3 protein: CASSPWTGEGETQYF. The CDR3 region has the DNA TGTGCCAGCAGCCCTTGGACAGGGGAGGGGGAGACCCAGTACTTC. Filled out from reference TRBV28 and TRBJ2-5, the complete variable domain reads DVKVTQSSRYLVKRTGEKVFLECVQDMDHENMFWYRQDPGLGLRLIYFSYDVKMKEKGDIPEGYSVSREKKERFSLILESASTNQTSMYLCASSPWTGEGETQYFGPGTRLLVL.

This clonotype occurred many times. The rearrangement uses TRBV12-3 or TRBV12-4 and TRBJ2-3; TRBD1 is a possible D gene (6 bases). Trimming stripped 6 bases from V and 5 bases from J, with 12 bases between. The CDR3 loop spans 13 amino acids. CDR3 nucleotide sequence: TGTGCCAGCAGCCGTACAGGGAGAGATACGCAGTATTTT. Translation gives CASSRTGRDTQYF.

The genes are TRBV30 and TRBJ2-7; D possibly corresponds to TRBD2 (6 bases). Germline V gene data show CDR1 as GTSNPN and CDR2 as SVGIG (reference sequence). V gave up 2 bases and J gave up 3 bases, with 14 bases separating them. The CDR3 loop spans 14 amino acids. This CDR3 reads CAWSKSGSLYEQYF. The CDR3 nucleotides read TGTGCCTGGAGTAAGTCCGGGAGTCTCTACGAGCAGTACTTC. Full variable domain (remainder filled in from reference TRBV30 and TRBJ2-7): SQTIHQWPATLVQPVGSPLSLECTVEGTSNPNLYWYRQAAGRGLQLLFYSVGIGQISSEVPQNLSASRPQDRQFILSSKKLLLSDSGFYLCAWSKSGSLYEQYFGPGTRLTVT.

The table lists this clonotype with many counts. This chain links TRBV7-9 with TRBJ2-3; tentatively, D is TRBD2 (5 bases). The CDR3 runs to 12 residues. Trimming left V 9 bases short and J 6 bases short, with 13 bases between. CDR1 SEHNR and CDR2 FQNEAQ come from the germline V gene (reference sequence). The CDR3 reads CASQEVPDTQYF. The CDR3 DNA reads as TGTGCCAGTCAGGAGGTCCCCGATACGCAGTATTTT.

This clonotype appeared many times. The J gene is TRBJ1-2, the V gene TRBV25-1; no clear D gene. Trimming took off 4 bases at V and 7 bases at J, with 16 bases between the two ends. There are 14 residues in the CDR3. CDR1 is MGHDK, CDR2 SYGVNS, per germline. Here the CDR3 reads CASSALRVSAGYTF. The DNA for the CDR3 is TGTGCCAGCAGTGCACTGAGGGTCTCGGCTGGCTACACCTTC.

This clonotype has ten or more counts. DNA for the CDR3: TGCAGTGCTAGAGACCCTCGGTCCCCGGGGAATCAGCCCCAGCATTTT. It encodes CSARDPRSPGNQPQHF. The J gene is TRBJ1-5, the V gene TRBV20-1; the D is unclear. V shed 0 bases and J shed 4 bases, with 16 bases lying between them. The CDR3 consists of 16 residues. Germline CDR1 reads DFQATT; CDR2 reads SNEGSKA (reference sequence).

This clonotype was picked up many times. The chain is built from TRBV20-1 and TRBJ1-2; D unclear. This CDR3 is built from 12 residues. V gave up 7 bases and J gave up 4 bases, with 13 bases separating them. Germline assignment: CDR1 DFQATT and CDR2 SNEGSKA (reference sequence). CDR3 sequence: CSVPPRIYGYTF. The CDR3 bases are TGCAGTGTACCCCCCCGGATCTATGGCTACACCTTC.

The V gene is TRBV10-3, the J gene TRBJ1-5, with D possibly TRBD1 on 5 matching bases. The CDR3 runs to 12 residues. V gave up 4 bases and J gave up 5 bases, with 6 bases separating them. The germline gives CDR1 ENHRY, CDR2 SYGVKD. The DNA for the CDR3 is TGTGCCATCAGTGCGGGGGATCAGCCCCAGCATTTT. Translated: CAISAGDQPQHF.

Many counts were recorded for this clonotype. The rearrangement links TRBV30 to TRBJ1-1; 9 bases line up with TRBD1. This CDR3 contains 17 residues. After removal of 3 bases from V and 7 bases from J, the junction contained 18 bases not matched to a gene. Germline lookup yields CDR1 GTSNPN and CDR2 SVGIG (reference sequence). The chain's CDR3 is CAWRPGQGILPADEAFF. The DNA of the CDR3 is TGTGCCTGGAGACCCGGACAGGGGATCTTACCAGCCGATGAAGCTTTCTTT.

The V gene is TRBV6-5, the J gene TRBJ1-4; 11 bases match TRBD1. Losses at the gene ends were 4 bases for V and 6 bases for J; bases not matched to a gene: 4. Germline V lookup: CDR1 MNHEY, CDR2 SVGAGI. The CDR3 is made up of 15 amino acids. The CDR3 DNA follows: TGTGCCAGCAGTTGGACAGGGGGCCGTGATGAAAAACTGTTTTTT. Protein product: CASSWTGGRDEKLFF.

This clonotype was counted many times. This sequence joins TRBV29-1 and TRBJ2-1; no clear D gene. The CDR3 has 11 residues. V lost 7 bases and J lost 6, with 10 bases in between. Germline V CDR1 and CDR2: SQVTM, ANQGSEA. The CDR3 protein is CSGHSSNEQFF. In DNA, the CDR3 is TGCAGCGGGCACAGCTCCAATGAGCAGTTCTTC.

This clonotype has only a few counts. The genes are TRBV10-3 and TRBJ1-2; no clear D. This CDR3 is built from 14 residues. V dropped 0 bases and J dropped 7 bases, with 12 bases sitting between them. Germline CDR1 reads ENHRY; CDR2 reads SYGVKD. Written as DNA, the CDR3 is TGTGCCATCAGTGAGTCGTTGGCGGTTCTTGGCTACACCTTC. Translated, it gives CAISESLAVLGYTF.

There are many counts of this clonotype. The CDR3 region is CSANPTSGGPYDTQYF. CDR3 in DNA: TGCAGTGCTAACCCGACTAGCGGGGGGCCGTATGATACGCAGTATTTT. The rearrangement links TRBV20-1 to TRBJ2-3, with 13 bases that match TRBD2. The trim removed 4 bases at V and 6 bases at J, leaving 10 bases unmatched. The CDR3 loop spans 16 amino acids. The germline V gene has CDR1 DFQATT and CDR2 SNEGSKA (reference sequence).

This clonotype was detected ten times or more. This chain connects TRBV7-6 to TRBJ1-3, with D perhaps TRBD1 (6 bases). V lost 0 bases, J lost 4 bases, and 7 bases lay in between. Germline assignment: CDR1 SGHVS and CDR2 FNYEAQ. The CDR3 runs to 14 residues. This CDR3 is CASSLARGGNTIYF. The CDR3 DNA follows: TGTGCCAGCAGCTTAGCCAGGGGAGGAAACACCATATATTTT.

This clonotype was observed at least ten times. The gene calls are TRBV30 and TRBJ1-6, with D unresolved. Germline CDR1 is GTSNPN and CDR2 is SVGIG (reference sequence). The CDR3 runs to 15 residues. V was clipped by 5 bases and J by 5 bases, with 16 bases between them. In nucleotides, the CDR3 is TGTGCCTGGGGTCGCCAGCTTGAGAATAATTCACCCCTCCACTTT. As protein: CAWGRQLENNSPLHF.

This chain uses TRBV5-6 with TRBJ2-7; 7 positions match TRBD1. This CDR3 has 15 amino acids. V dropped 6 bases and J dropped 4; count of bases not matched to a gene: 13. Germline loops: CDR1 SGHDT, CDR2 YYEEEE. In nucleotides, the CDR3 is TGTGCCAGCACCCAGAGCCCGGGACAGATATACGAGCAGTACTTC. Translating it yields CASTQSPGQIYEQYF.